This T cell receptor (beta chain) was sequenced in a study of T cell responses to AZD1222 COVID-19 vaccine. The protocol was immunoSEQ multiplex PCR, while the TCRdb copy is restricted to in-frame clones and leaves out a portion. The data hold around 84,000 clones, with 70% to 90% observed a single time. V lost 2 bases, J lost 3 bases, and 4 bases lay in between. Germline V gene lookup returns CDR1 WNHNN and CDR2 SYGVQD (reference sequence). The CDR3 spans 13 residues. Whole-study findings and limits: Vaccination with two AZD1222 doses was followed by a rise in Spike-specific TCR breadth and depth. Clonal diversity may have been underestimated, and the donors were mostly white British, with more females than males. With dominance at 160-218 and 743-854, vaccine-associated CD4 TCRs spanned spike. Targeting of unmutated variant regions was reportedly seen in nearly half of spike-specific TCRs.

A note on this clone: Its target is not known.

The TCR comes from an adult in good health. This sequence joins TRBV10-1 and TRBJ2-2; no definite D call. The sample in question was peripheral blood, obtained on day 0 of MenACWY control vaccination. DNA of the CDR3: TGCGCCAGCAGTGAGCCGGACACCGGGGAGCTGTTTTTT. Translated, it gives CASSEPDTGELFF.